This TCR beta chain was identified during a study of blood T cell repertoires in COVID-19. Background on the study: The United States, Italy and Spain supplied acute and convalescent COVID-19 samples. The analysed material was cDNA or gDNA that came from T cells, B-cell-depleted T cells, or PBMCs.

Clones were read by immunoSEQ multiplex PCR, and TCRdb kept only the in-frame ones, dropping some. The table records about 220,000 clones, roughly 84% of them present only once. CDR3 length equals 16 residues. This TCR came from a woman aged 80 or older with acute or convalescent COVID-19. The sample was peripheral blood. The rearrangement joins TRBV21-1 to TRBJ2-2; TRBD2, as called in the table, went unchecked against the DNA. TRBV21-1 is annotated as a pseudogene. The CDR3 spells CASSKVPGGNTGELFF. As DNA, the CDR3 is TGTGCCAGCAGCAAAGTACCGGGGGGGAACACCGGGGAGCTGTTTTTT.